This T cell receptor (beta chain) was sequenced during a study of patients and donors after allogeneic stem cell transplantation. This clonotype has more than one count but fewer than ten. The V segment lost 5 bases and the J segment 1 base; nucleotides outside the gene matches: 10. The CDR3 covers 17 residues. Looked up from germline, CDR1 is DFQATT and CDR2 is SNEGSKA (reference sequence). One entry per CDR3 protein, called by TCRdb with MiXCR from the RT-PCR reads. The table includes hundreds of thousands of distinct CDR3 sequences, about a sixth detected once. The sequenced sample was blood, either unsorted or a sorted T cell fraction (not recorded which). This rearrangement joins TRBV20-1 to TRBJ2-3; 12 bases are shared with TRBD2. This TCR was sampled from a human donor who was either an allogeneic HSCT recipient or a stem cell or donor lymphocyte infusion donor (not recorded which). It is not recorded whose cells these are; they may come from a transplant donor. The CDR3 is CSASPLAGGPGTDTQYF. In nucleotides, the CDR3 is TGCAGTGCTTCTCCCCTAGCGGGGGGGCCTGGCACAGATACGCAGTATTTT.